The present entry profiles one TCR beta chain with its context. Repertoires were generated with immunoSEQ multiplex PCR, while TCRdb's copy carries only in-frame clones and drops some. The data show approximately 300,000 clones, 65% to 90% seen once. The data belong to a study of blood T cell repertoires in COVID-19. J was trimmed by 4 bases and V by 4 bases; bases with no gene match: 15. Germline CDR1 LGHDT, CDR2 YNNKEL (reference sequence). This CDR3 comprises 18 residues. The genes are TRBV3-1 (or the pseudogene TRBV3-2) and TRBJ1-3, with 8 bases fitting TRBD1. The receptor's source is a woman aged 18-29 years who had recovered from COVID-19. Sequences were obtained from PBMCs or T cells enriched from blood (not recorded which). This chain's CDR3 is CASSPGQASNLKGNTIYF. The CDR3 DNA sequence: TGTGCCAGCAGCCCGGGACAGGCGTCTAATCTTAAAGGAAACACCATATATTTT.